These T cell receptor beta chains were read from a single sample in a study of blood T cell repertoires in COVID-19. The method was immunoSEQ multiplex PCR; TCRdb's version includes in-frame clones alone and lacks a portion of them. The sample holds 270,000 or so clones, around 84% seen once. Input material: peripheral blood. These receptors came from a human donor with COVID-19, enrolled during active disease. The donor label of this sample is uncertain. The CDR3 runs from the conserved cysteine through the conserved F or W. The order of the fields is J gene, V gene, clone size, D gene, CDR3 DNA, CDR3 protein. D genes are given only for firm matches. Part of the rows lack a size; the others show once, few, many or a class for expanded clones.

J: TRBJ1-1
V: TRBV5-1
size: NA
D: TRBD1
DNA: TGCGCCAGCACCAAATCTGTTGGGGTCCAGGGGGGGAACACTGAAGCTTTCTTT
CDR3: CASTKSVGVQGGNTEAFF

J: TRBJ2-7
V: TRBV9
size: NA
D: NA
DNA: TGTGCCAGCAGCCCAGGGACTTCCTACGAGCAGTACTTC
CDR3: CASSPGTSYEQYF

J: TRBJ2-1
V: TRBV3-1/TRBV3-2
size: NA
D: NA
DNA: TGTGCCAGCAGCCCAACGCCAGGTCCCCAACCCTACAATGAGCAGTTCTTC
CDR3: CASSPTPGPQPYNEQFF

J: TRBJ2-7
V: TRBV30
size: NA
D: NA
DNA: TGTGCCTGGAGTGTACCGACTCCGAGCTCCTACGAGCAGTACTTC
CDR3: CAWSVPTPSSYEQYF

J: TRBJ1-1
V: TRBV3-1/TRBV3-2
size: NA
D: NA
DNA: TGTGCCAGCAGCCCGGGGAACAGGGACACTGAAGCTTTCTTT
CDR3: CASSPGNRDTEAFF

J: TRBJ2-7
V: TRBV12-5
size: once
D: TRBD1
DNA: TGTGCTAGTGGTTTAGAAGGGGGCTTGTACGAGCAGTACTTC
CDR3: CASGLEGGLYEQYF

J: TRBJ2-5
V: TRBV5-6
size: NA
D: TRBD2
DNA: TGTGCCAGCAGCCTAGGAGTAGCGGGTTCATTACAAGAGACCCAGTACTTC
CDR3: CASSLGVAGSLQETQYF

J: TRBJ1-1
V: TRBV11-2
size: once
D: NA
DNA: TGTGCCAGCAGCGGACAGATGAACACTGAAGCTTTCTTT
CDR3: CASSGQMNTEAFF

J: TRBJ1-2
V: TRBV19
size: NA
D: NA
DNA: TGTGCCAGTACTTTGTCTATCGCACAGAACTATGGCTACACCTTC
CDR3: CASTLSIAQNYGYTF

J: TRBJ2-2
V: TRBV2
size: NA
D: NA
DNA: TGTGCCAGCAGTGAAACCGGGGGAATGCTGTTTTTT
CDR3: CASSETGGMLFF

J: TRBJ1-2
V: TRBV5-6
size: few
D: TRBD1
DNA: TGTGCCAGCAGCCGTGACGGACAGGGGGCGTTAGGCTACACCTTC
CDR3: CASSRDGQGALGYTF

J: TRBJ1-2
V: TRBV6-2/TRBV6-3
size: NA
D: TRBD1
DNA: TGTGCCAGCAGCCCCGACAGGGTTCATGGCTACACCTTC
CDR3: CASSPDRVHGYTF

J: TRBJ1-2
V: TRBV12-3/TRBV12-4
size: NA
D: NA
DNA: TGTGCCAGCAGCGTTCTCGCTAACTATGGCTACACCTTC
CDR3: CASSVLANYGYTF